Shown below are 5 T cell receptor beta chains from a single sample sequenced in a study of blood T cell repertoires in COVID-19. The data were produced by immunoSEQ multiplex PCR, yet TCRdb's version contains in-frame clones alone and is incomplete. Altogether under 80,000 clones are present, around three quarters being singletons, with the ten largest covering roughly a tenth. The source material was peripheral blood. The source of these receptors is a human donor in a cohort sampled during active COVID-19.

This clone was observed a few times. The genes are TRBV18 and TRBJ1-3; 7 bases map to TRBD1. V was clipped by 2 bases and J by 3 bases; unmatched bases: 7. This CDR3 region has 16 residues. Germline V CDR1 and CDR2: KGHSH, LQKENI. CDR3 DNA: TGTGCCAGCTCACCATCCCTGACAGGGTTTGGAAACACCATATATTTT. Translated: CASSPSLTGFGNTIYF. The full variable domain, its missing parts supplied by reference TRBV18 and TRBJ1-3, is NAGVMQNPRHLVRRRGQEARLRCSPMKGHSHVYWYRQLPEEGLKFMVYLQKENIIDESGMPKERFSAEFPKEGPSILRIQQVVRGDSAAYFCASSPSLTGFGNTIYFGEGSWLTVV.

The V call is TRBV7-2, the J call TRBJ2-7, with TRBD2 identical over 15 bases. CDR3 length: 15 residues. V lost 6 bases, J lost 6 bases, and 6 bases stayed unmatched. CDR1 is SGHTA, CDR2 FQGNSA, per germline. CDR3 in amino acids: CASSSGLAGGAEQYF. The CDR3 DNA is TGTGCCAGCAGTTCAGGACTAGCGGGAGGGGCCGAGCAGTACTTC.

Notes on this clone: Within the sample, other DNA sequences also encode this same CDR3. The chain has TRBV10-2 and TRBJ1-5; D not certain. Germline CDR1 is WSHSY and CDR2 is SAAADI. Trimming left V 0 bases short and J 4 bases short, with 7 bases between. The CDR3 consists of 14 residues. The CDR3 DNA follows: TGCGCCAGCAGTGAGTCGGGAGTTAATCAGCCCCAGCATTTT. It specifies CASSESGVNQPQHF.

This CDR3 is CASSEFRGFGELFF. The DNA of the CDR3 is TGCGCCAGCAGTGAGTTTAGGGGATTCGGGGAGCTGTTTTTT. This rearrangement joins TRBV10-1 to TRBJ2-2, with D possibly being TRBD1 (5 bases). The CDR3 runs 14 residues. Looked up from germline, CDR1 is WNHNN and CDR2 is SYGVQD (reference sequence). V was cut by 1 base and J by 7 bases, with 10 bases left in between.

The chain carries TRBV15 and TRBJ2-7; perhaps TRBD2 as D (5 bases). Between the trimmed V and J ends, which lost 5 bases and 0 bases, there was a span of 23 bases. This CDR3 has 18 amino acids. CDR1 and CDR2 from the germline V gene are LNHNV and YYDKDF (reference sequence). DNA of the CDR3: TGTGCCACCAGCCGCTCTGTAAGCGGCCAGACCAACTCCTACGAGCAGTACTTC. Encoded protein: CATSRSVSGQTNSYEQYF.